What follows is one T cell receptor beta chain and its context. Random hexamers served to reverse transcribe roughly 0.5 to 1 ug RNA. Amplification of the TCR beta CDR3 was carried out by immunoSEQ multiplex PCR, which spanned a total of 54 Vbeta and 13 Jbeta segments. TCRdb reanalysed the immunoSEQ multiplex PCR reads using MiXCR and keeps one entry per CDR3 protein. The sample carries roughly 120,000 distinct CDR3 sequences, over 90% recorded once. In blood CD8+ and CD4+ T cells, TCR beta underwent sequencing. Relapsing-remitting disease, either stable or active, was present in the treatment-naive patients who were the multiple sclerosis controls. Both CD4+ and CD8+ T cells were negatively isolated, and TEMRA cells underwent FACS enrichment. CDR1 and CDR2 (germline): MNHEY, SMNVEV (reference sequence). The V and J ends lost 5 bases and 4 bases, in that order; junction bases with no gene match: 14. This CDR3 is 18 amino acids long.

This entry is derived from a study of CD8 T cells in Susac syndrome. The receptor's source is a human donor with multiple sclerosis. The rearrangement links TRBV27 to TRBJ2-3, with 11 nucleotides matching TRBD2. Sequencing input: CD8+ T cells from PBMCs. In nucleotides, the CDR3 is TGTGCCAGCAGTCGCGCCTGGCTAGCGGGGGGCTCGTCAGATACGCAGTATTTT. Residues: CASSRAWLAGGSSDTQYF.